Each of the 11 T cell receptor beta chains below was sequenced from the same sample in a study of control samples from healthy donors and cancer patients. Using immunoSEQ multiplex PCR, the repertoire was profiled, and TCRdb retains in-frame clones only, with some absent. This table has about 150,000 clones, roughly 90% appearing once. What was sequenced was blood. The receptors were sampled from a woman in her 30s in good health.

V and J are TRBV5-1 and TRBJ1-5, with no clear D. The V gene's germline CDR1 is SGHRS and CDR2 YFSETQ. V lost 0 bases and J 4 bases, leaving 5 bases between the germline ends. There are 13 residues in the CDR3. The CDR3 DNA reads TGCGCCAGCAGCTTGGCCCAGAATCAGCCCCAGCATTTT. Amino acid sequence: CASSLAQNQPQHF.

This clone appeared a single time. The rearrangement links TRBV25-1 to TRBJ1-1; 8 positions agree with TRBD1. The CDR3 is 15 amino acids. CDR1 is MGHDK and CDR2 is SYGVNS in the germline V gene. J gave up 10 bases and V 2 bases, and 12 bases lay outside the gene matches. This CDR3 is CASSERTGRTSGAFF. The CDR3 DNA reads TGTGCCAGCAGTGAACGGACAGGGAGGACAAGCGGAGCTTTCTTT.

The gene calls are TRBV5-5 and TRBJ2-5, with a possible D match to TRBD1 (5 bases). Germline loops: CDR1 SGHKS, CDR2 YYEKEE (reference sequence). This CDR3 comprises 16 residues. Trimming pared 1 base from V and 5 bases from J, leaving 18 bases between. CDR3 sequence (DNA): TGTGCCAGCAGCTTGTCCCCGCAGAGACAGATGGAGACCCAGTACTTC. Encoded protein: CASSLSPQRQMETQYF.

The genes are TRBV5-4 and TRBJ2-3; 7 positions agree with TRBD2. Germline loops: CDR1 SGHNT, CDR2 YYREEE (reference sequence). With V trimmed by 1 base and J by 3 bases, 8 bases remained unmatched. The CDR3 is 16 residues long. CDR3 loop: CASSLYEGGRTDTQYF. The CDR3 DNA reads as TGTGCCAGCAGCTTGTACGAGGGCGGGAGAACAGATACGCAGTATTTT. The full variable domain, completed using reference TRBV5-4 and TRBJ2-3, is ETGVTQSPTHLIKTRGQQVTLRCSSQSGHNTVSWYQQALGQGPQFIFQYYREEENGRGNFPPRFSGLQFPNYSSELNVNALELDDSALYLCASSLYEGGRTDTQYFGPGTRLTVL.

The chain couples TRBV4-1 to TRBJ1-5; maybe TRBD1 (5 bases). CDR1 and CDR2 from the germline V gene are MGHRA and YSYEKL. CDR3 length: 18 amino acids. The germline V and J ends were trimmed by 0 bases and 1 base, with 16 bases remaining between them. The CDR3 nucleotides read TGCGCCAGCAGCCAAGATCGCCCGGGGCATAAGAGCAATCAGCCCCAGCATTTT. Amino acid sequence: CASSQDRPGHKSNQPQHF.

The gene calls are TRBV5-1 and TRBJ1-6; possible D gene TRBD1, 5 bases. Deletions cut 3 bases from V and 6 bases from J, with 7 bases between. Looked up from germline, CDR1 is SGHRS and CDR2 is YFSETQ. There are 13 residues in the CDR3. CDR3 sequence (DNA): TGCGCCAGCAGCTCTCAGGGTAATTCACCCCTCCACTTT. It yields the protein CASSSQGNSPLHF.

This rearrangement joins TRBV24-1 to TRBJ1-5, with D uncertain. This CDR3 comprises 11 residues. Trimming took off 3 bases at V and 11 bases at J, with 7 bases between the two ends. Germline CDR1 and CDR2: KGHDR and SFDVKD. DNA of the CDR3: TGTGCCACCAGTGATGCCGGAGCCCAGCATTTT. Protein sequence: CATSDAGAQHF.

A word on this clone: At one end the junction does not follow the germline gene, possibly because of a read error. The chain couples TRBV29-1 to TRBJ2-3; D is tentatively TRBD1 or TRBD2 (5 bases each). The CDR3 covers 12 residues. The germline V gene has CDR1 SQVTM and CDR2 ANQGSEA. The CDR3 sequence: CSVVVGDPPCLF. CDR3 nucleotides: TGCAGCGTTGTGGTCGGGGACCCACCGTGCCTTTTT.

This clone was recorded once. The chain links TRBV6-5 to TRBJ2-1; D tentatively reads TRBD1 or TRBD2 (5 bases each). This CDR3 region has 14 residues. Germline V gene data show CDR1 as MNHEY and CDR2 as SVGAGI. In DNA form, the CDR3 reads TGTCTTTTAGAGGGGCACAGCTCCTACAATGAGCAGTTCTTC. Amino acids: CLLEGHSSYNEQFF.

CDR3 in amino acids: CASSFGRVYEQYF. DNA for the CDR3: TGTGCCAGCAGTTTCGGTCGGGTCTACGAGCAGTACTTC. This rearrangement joins TRBV27 to TRBJ2-7; D uncertain. V lost 3 bases to trimming and J lost 3 bases, with 9 bases between them. Germline lookup yields CDR1 MNHEY and CDR2 SMNVEV (reference sequence). This CDR3 has 13 amino acids.

The V gene is TRBV3-1 (or the pseudogene TRBV3-2), the J gene TRBJ2-7; D unclear. Germline V lookup: CDR1 LGHDT, CDR2 YNNKEL (reference sequence). The V and J ends lost 7 bases and 2 bases respectively, with 15 bases between them. There are 14 residues in the CDR3. The chain's CDR3 is CASTFGPETYEQYF. The CDR3 DNA is TGTGCCAGCACCTTCGGCCCGGAGACCTACGAGCAGTACTTC.